The rows below give T cell receptor beta chains drawn from one sample of a study of shared clonotypes between healthy human individuals. Only in-frame clones appear in the TCRdb table, and some are missing; sequencing was by immunoSEQ multiplex PCR. The top ten hold roughly 1.4% of the sample, which has about 1 million clones, around 74% seen once. Material for sequencing was memory CD4+ T cells sorted from blood. Receptor source: a man aged 18 to 35 in good health. The CDR3 runs from the conserved cysteine through the conserved F or W. Each record gives: J gene, D gene, V gene, clone size, CDR3 DNA, CDR3 protein. D genes are given only for firm matches. Clone size is not always given. Where it is, it says once, few, many or a class for expanded clones.

J gene: TRBJ2-3; D gene: TRBD1; V gene: TRBV5-1; clone size: -; CDR3 DNA: TGCGCCAGCAGCTTGGAGCAGGGGGCAGATACGCAGTATTTT; CDR3 protein: CASSLEQGADTQYF
J gene: TRBJ1-3; D gene: -; V gene: TRBV18; clone size: -; CDR3 DNA: TGTGCCAGCTCACAAGTACGGTTTGGGACTGGAAACACCATATATTTT; CDR3 protein: CASSQVRFGTGNTIYF
J gene: TRBJ1-2; D gene: TRBD1; V gene: TRBV5-6; clone size: -; CDR3 DNA: TGTGCCAGCAGCGTCCCAGGGGGCGGCTACACCTTC; CDR3 protein: CASSVPGGGYTF
J gene: TRBJ2-7; D gene: TRBD2; V gene: TRBV7-7; clone size: -; CDR3 DNA: TGTGCTAGCAGTCCTACCACAACTAGCGGGTCTAGGGAGCAGTACTTC; CDR3 protein: CASSPTTTSGSREQYF
J gene: TRBJ2-3; D gene: -; V gene: TRBV7-9; clone size: -; CDR3 DNA: TGTGCCAGCAGCTTAGCGTTTGCACAGGGCCGCACAGATACGCAGTATTTT; CDR3 protein: CASSLAFAQGRTDTQYF
J gene: TRBJ1-3; D gene: TRBD1; V gene: TRBV11-2; clone size: -; CDR3 DNA: TGTGCCAGCAGCCGACAGGGGGCTGGAAACACCATATATTTT; CDR3 protein: CASSRQGAGNTIYF
J gene: TRBJ1-4; D gene: -; V gene: TRBV30; clone size: -; CDR3 DNA: TGTGCCTGGAGCGTTGGAGGACGGAGTAATGAAAAACTGTTTTTT; CDR3 protein: CAWSVGGRSNEKLFF
J gene: TRBJ1-2; D gene: -; V gene: TRBV6-6; clone size: -; CDR3 DNA: TGTGCCAGCAAACCCACCGCGGGGCCCGCCGACTATGGCTACACCTTC; CDR3 protein: CASKPTAGPADYGYTF
J gene: TRBJ1-3; D gene: -; V gene: TRBV19; clone size: -; CDR3 DNA: TGTGCCAGCTCCCGGGGGGGAACGGTAACTGGAAACACCATATATTTT; CDR3 protein: CASSRGGTVTGNTIYF
J gene: TRBJ1-3; D gene: -; V gene: TRBV30; clone size: -; CDR3 DNA: TGTGCCTGGGGGAAGGGGTTCGGAAACACCATATATTTT; CDR3 protein: CAWGKGFGNTIYF
J gene: TRBJ1-5; D gene: -; V gene: TRBV6-1; clone size: -; CDR3 DNA: TGTGCCAGCAGTGCTGGAACCCAGAACAATCAGCCCCAGCATTTT; CDR3 protein: CASSAGTQNNQPQHF
J gene: TRBJ1-1; D gene: -; V gene: TRBV28; clone size: -; CDR3 DNA: TGTGCCATAGGACAGACACGCATGAACACTGAAGCTTTCTTT; CDR3 protein: CAIGQTRMNTEAFF
J gene: TRBJ1-5; D gene: TRBD1; V gene: TRBV14; clone size: -; CDR3 DNA: TGTGCCAGCATTATCGGACAGGGGGCGTTTGGGGGCAATCAGCCCCAGCATTTT; CDR3 protein: CASIIGQGAFGGNQPQHF
J gene: TRBJ2-3; D gene: -; V gene: TRBV4-1; clone size: -; CDR3 DNA: TGCGCCAGCAGCCAAGGATCCGGGGGCCGCACAGATACGCAGTATTTT; CDR3 protein: CASSQGSGGRTDTQYF
J gene: TRBJ1-2; D gene: -; V gene: TRBV4-1; clone size: few; CDR3 DNA: TGCGCCAGCAGCCACCGCGGGCACTATGGCTACACCTTC; CDR3 protein: CASSHRGHYGYTF
J gene: TRBJ1-6; D gene: -; V gene: TRBV7-9; clone size: few; CDR3 DNA: TGTGCCAGCAGCGGAGATTGGACAGAAAATTCACCCCTCCACTTT; CDR3 protein: CASSGDWTENSPLHF
J gene: TRBJ2-1; D gene: -; V gene: TRBV29-1; clone size: -; CDR3 DNA: TGCAGCGTAGGTGCAGGGTCTTCCTCCTACAATGAGCAGTTCTTC; CDR3 protein: CSVGAGSSSYNEQFF
J gene: TRBJ1-6; D gene: TRBD1; V gene: TRBV5-1; clone size: -; CDR3 DNA: TGCGCCAGCAGCGGGGGACAGACCATTAGCTCCTATAATTCACCCCTCCACTTT; CDR3 protein: CASSGGQTISSYNSPLHF
J gene: TRBJ1-2; D gene: TRBD1; V gene: TRBV5-1; clone size: -; CDR3 DNA: TGCGCCAGCAGCCCCTGGACAGGGGACTATGGCTACACCTTC; CDR3 protein: CASSPWTGDYGYTF
J gene: TRBJ2-5; D gene: -; V gene: TRBV9; clone size: -; CDR3 DNA: TGTGCCAGCAGCGTAACGTACCAAGAGACCCAGTACTTC; CDR3 protein: CASSVTYQETQYF
J gene: TRBJ2-5; D gene: TRBD2; V gene: TRBV7-2; clone size: -; CDR3 DNA: TGTGCCAGCAGCCAGGGAAGCGGGAGGGGGGAGACCCAGTACTTC; CDR3 protein: CASSQGSGRGETQYF
J gene: TRBJ2-1; D gene: TRBD1; V gene: TRBV18; clone size: -; CDR3 DNA: TGTGCCACCTTCGGACAGGCGAGCTCCTACAATGAGCAGTTCTTC; CDR3 protein: CATFGQASSYNEQFF